The rows below give T cell receptor beta chains drawn from one sample of a study of T cell changes during pregnancy in multiple sclerosis. Only in-frame clones appear in the TCRdb table, and some are missing; sequencing was by immunoSEQ multiplex PCR. This sample has roughly 100,000 clones, with roughly 92% found just once. The sample in question was peripheral blood, obtained after pregnancy. The source of these receptors is a female donor with multiple sclerosis, enrolled in a pregnancy study. Both conserved end residues are part of each CDR3. The D gene is left open where the match is weak. Some rows have no size entry. The others give once, few or many, or a class for an expanded clone.

d_gene	v_gene	abundance	j_gene	CDR3aa	CDR3nt
.	TRBV14	.	TRBJ1-3	CASSQGGRSSGNTIYF	TGTGCCAGCAGCCAAGGGGGGCGGTCCTCTGGAAACACCATATATTTT
TRBD1	TRBV29-1	.	TRBJ2-7	CSVEDRDSYEQYF	TGCAGCGTGGAGGACAGGGACTCCTACGAGCAGTACTTC
TRBD1	TRBV18	.	TRBJ2-7	CASSFPTGEYSEQYF	TGTGCCAGCTCCTTTCCGACAGGGGAGTACTCCGAGCAGTACTTC
.	TRBV6-5	.	TRBJ1-4	CASSYSFNEKLFF	TGTGCCAGCAGTTATAGCTTTAATGAAAAACTGTTTTTT
TRBD1	TRBV9	.	TRBJ1-1	CASSVDTGGYGEAFF	TGTGCCAGCAGCGTAGATACAGGGGGGTATGGTGAAGCTTTCTTT
.	TRBV11-2	once	TRBJ2-1	CASSLVTGMGMNEQFF	TGTGCCAGCAGCTTAGTTACGGGGATGGGAATGAATGAGCAGTTCTTC
.	TRBV2	.	TRBJ2-2	CASSEAHHGQLTGELFF	TGTGCCAGCAGTGAAGCGCACCATGGACAGCTCACCGGGGAGCTGTTTTTT
TRBD2	TRBV9	.	TRBJ2-5	CASSKLSSGVVTQYF	TGTGCCAGCAGCAAGCTGTCTAGCGGGGTCGTGACCCAGTACTTC
.	TRBV5-1	.	TRBJ1-4	CASSPWGRTNEKLFF	TGCGCCAGCAGCCCGTGGGGCAGGACTAATGAAAAACTGTTTTTT
TRBD2	TRBV6-5	.	TRBJ2-5	CASRLAGKETQYF	TGTGCCAGCAGACTAGCGGGTAAAGAGACCCAGTACTTC
.	TRBV9	.	TRBJ2-7	CASSPSGRGEQYF	TGTGCCAGCAGCCCTAGTGGGCGGGGCGAGCAGTACTTC
TRBD1	TRBV27	.	TRBJ1-1	CASSTGQVNTEAFF	TGTGCCAGCAGTACAGGACAGGTGAACACTGAAGCTTTCTTT
.	TRBV18	.	TRBJ2-7	CASSPGQGLYEQYF	TGTGCCAGCTCACCAGGGCAGGGGTTATACGAGCAGTACTTC
.	TRBV9	.	TRBJ2-2	CARSGEGTGELFF	TGTGCCAGGTCGGGGGAAGGCACCGGGGAGCTGTTTTTT
.	TRBV9	once	TRBJ2-5	CASSVQAGSETQYF	TGTGCCAGCAGCGTCCAAGCCGGGTCGGAGACCCAGTACTTC
TRBD1	TRBV7-9	.	TRBJ1-5	CASSPGQGMGQPQHF	TGTGCCAGCAGCCCGGGACAGGGGATGGGTCAGCCCCAGCATTTT
TRBD1	TRBV28	.	TRBJ2-7	CASSGTGESYEQYF	TGTGCCAGCAGTGGGACAGGGGAGTCCTACGAGCAGTACTTC
.	TRBV29-1	.	TRBJ2-3	CSGRQVGDTQYF	TGCAGCGGCCGACAGGTTGGAGATACGCAGTATTTT
TRBD2	TRBV19	.	TRBJ2-1	CASSKSSGGNEQFF	TGTGCCAGTAGTAAGTCTAGCGGGGGGAATGAGCAGTTCTTC
.	TRBV27	.	TRBJ2-3	CATIGSDTQYF	TGTGCCACGATCGGTTCAGATACGCAGTATTTT
.	TRBV6-6	.	TRBJ1-1	CASSPGGGTEAFF	TGTGCCAGCAGCCCGGGGGGAGGAACTGAAGCTTTCTTT
.	TRBV11-3	.	TRBJ1-1	CASSELPVTEAFF	TGTGCCAGCAGCGAACTTCCCGTGACTGAAGCTTTCTTT
.	TRBV11-1	.	TRBJ2-3	CASSPPWGGTDTQYF	TGTGCCAGCAGCCCCCCCTGGGGGGGCACAGATACGCAGTATTTT